A single sample is the source of the 21 T cell receptor beta chains below, sequenced in a study of blood T cell repertoires in COVID-19. Assay: immunoSEQ multiplex PCR; the TCRdb copy retains only in-frame clones and omits some. The sample holds some 490,000 clones, approximately 86% seen once. Sequenced input: PBMCs or T cells enriched from blood (not recorded which). Source of these receptors: a woman aged 60-70 years who had recovered from COVID-19.

The gene calls are TRBV27 and TRBJ1-1; 9 nucleotides agree with TRBD1. Germline-derived CDR1 and CDR2 are MNHEY and SMNVEV (reference sequence). Trimming took 1 base from V and 5 from J; bases not matched to a gene: 8. The CDR3 extends over 16 amino acids. Here the CDR3 reads CASSLWGQGGKTEAFF. The CDR3 DNA follows: TGTGCCAGCAGTTTATGGGGACAGGGAGGAAAAACTGAAGCTTTCTTT.

This clone was counted a single time. V gene TRBV3-1 (or the pseudogene TRBV3-2) combines with J gene TRBJ2-1, with a weak D call TRBD1 (6 bases). Between the trimmed V and J ends, which lost 1 base and 8 bases, there was a span of 6 bases. The germline V gene encodes CDR1 LGHDT and CDR2 YNNKEL (reference sequence). This CDR3 is 12 amino acids long. The CDR3: CASSQAGDEQFF. Written as DNA, the CDR3 is TGTGCCAGCAGCCAAGCAGGGGATGAGCAGTTCTTC.

This clone is a singleton in its sample. This sequence joins TRBV7-2 and TRBJ1-1; no firm D call. The CDR3 extends over 12 amino acids. Between the trimmed V and J ends, which lost 6 bases and 0 bases, there was a span of 5 bases. Germline V lookup: CDR1 SGHTA, CDR2 FQGNSA. In DNA form, the CDR3 reads TGTGCCAGCAGTATTTTGAACACTGAAGCTTTCTTT. Translated, it gives CASSILNTEAFF.

V gene TRBV11-2 combines with J gene TRBJ1-1; D is ambiguous. Germline assignment: CDR1 SGHAT and CDR2 FQNNGV. The CDR3 runs to 14 residues. Trimming took 2 bases from V and 4 from J, leaving 11 bases between them. CDR3 residues: CASSLQWLVTEAFF. The CDR3 coding sequence is TGTGCCAGCAGCTTACAGTGGCTTGTCACTGAAGCTTTCTTT.

The genes are TRBV12-5 and TRBJ2-3; D not resolved. The CDR3 is made up of 15 amino acids. V was cut by 0 bases and J by 0 bases, with 7 bases left in between. Per germline, CDR1 LGHNT and CDR2 FRNRAP. In DNA form, the CDR3 reads TGTGCTAGTGGTTTGGTGAGTTTGAGCACAGATACGCAGTATTTT. This encodes CASGLVSLSTDTQYF.

The chain couples TRBV6-4 to TRBJ2-3, with D possibly matching TRBD1 (8 bases). CDR3 length equals 16 residues. Germline V gives CDR1 MRHNA, CDR2 SNTAGT. V lost 1 base, J lost 3 bases, and 14 bases lay in between. The CDR3 nucleotides are TGTGCCAGCAGTGACTGGATACAGGGGGGGACAGATACGCAGTATTTT. Translation: CASSDWIQGGTDTQYF.

This clone was recorded only once. The rearrangement joins TRBV6-2 or TRBV6-3 to TRBJ1-2; no clear D. Deletions cut 5 bases from V and 0 bases from J, with 10 bases between. This CDR3 has 14 residues. Germline V CDR1 and CDR2: MNHEY, SVGEGT. Written as DNA, the CDR3 is TGTGCCAGCAGTCGGGGAAAGACTAACTATGGCTACACCTTC. This translates into CASSRGKTNYGYTF.

The rearrangement links TRBV2 to TRBJ1-5; 8 nucleotides match TRBD1. The CDR3 is 16 residues long. CDR1 SNHLY and CDR2 FYNNEI come from the germline V gene. The V segment lost 2 bases and the J segment 6 bases; nucleotides outside the gene matches: 9. The CDR3 here is CASSERDRTFSQPQHF. The CDR3 DNA reads TGTGCCAGCAGTGAACGGGACAGGACTTTCAGTCAGCCCCAGCATTTT.

The V gene is TRBV11-2, the J gene TRBJ2-4; TRBD1 agrees at 9 bases. The V segment lost 5 bases and the J segment 2 bases; nucleotides outside the gene matches: 7. CDR1 SGHAT and CDR2 FQNNGV come from the germline V gene. The CDR3 is 16 residues long. The CDR3 sequence: CASSLGTGRPKNIQYF. The CDR3 nucleotides are TGTGCCAGCAGCCTAGGGACAGGGAGACCCAAAAACATTCAGTACTTC.

In its sample, this clone was seen once. J is TRBJ1-6 and V is TRBV7-9, with D possibly matching TRBD1 (5 bases). This CDR3 spans 15 amino acids. The germline gives CDR1 SEHNR, CDR2 FQNEAQ (reference sequence). Trimming stripped 1 base from V and 11 bases from J, with 15 bases between. The CDR3 here is CASSLDGGGLAPLHF. The CDR3 region has the DNA TGTGCCAGCAGCTTAGACGGGGGGGGTTTGGCACCCCTCCACTTT.

The chain is built from TRBV2 and TRBJ1-1; TRBD1 matches 7 bases. The CDR3 loop spans 14 amino acids. The V gene end was trimmed by 7 bases and the J gene end by 0 bases; junction bases not matched to a gene: 5. CDR1 SNHLY and CDR2 FYNNEI come from the germline V gene. The CDR3 here is CASKNTGVNTEAFF. The CDR3 coding sequence is TGTGCCAGCAAGAACACAGGGGTGAACACTGAAGCTTTCTTT.

The chain is built from TRBV6-1 and TRBJ2-1, with 8 bases matching TRBD2. Trimming took 2 bases from V and 12 from J; bases not matched to a gene: 9. This CDR3 is built from 14 residues. Germline V gives CDR1 MNHNS, CDR2 SASEGT. The CDR3 sequence is CASSELGAGGVQFF. CDR3 coding DNA: TGTGCCAGCAGTGAATTGGGCGCCGGGGGGGTGCAGTTCTTC.

This chain connects TRBV6-5 to TRBJ1-5; D call uncertain. V shed 6 bases and J shed 5 bases, with 14 bases lying between them. Germline-derived CDR1 and CDR2 are MNHEY and SVGAGI. The CDR3 sequence is 14 residues long. The CDR3 bases are TGTGCCAGCAGACCTCAGGATCGAGATCAGCCCCAGCATTTT. Protein sequence: CASRPQDRDQPQHF.

The chain recombines TRBV28 with TRBJ2-7, with TRBD2 identical over 16 bases. Losses at the gene ends were 5 bases for V and 2 bases for J; bases not matched to a gene: 3. The CDR3 runs 16 residues. The V gene's germline CDR1 is MDHEN and CDR2 SYDVKM. The CDR3 reads CASSPGTSGGAYEQYV. The CDR3 DNA reads as TGTGCCAGCAGTCCCGGGACTAGCGGGGGGGCCTACGAGCAGTACGTC.

J is TRBJ2-3 and V is TRBV5-1; 10 bases map to TRBD2. The CDR3 extends over 15 amino acids. Trimming took 4 bases from V and 4 from J; bases not matched to a gene: 6. The germline CDR1 and CDR2 sequences are SGHRS and YFSETQ. The CDR3 nucleotides are TGCGCCAGCAGCACCGGACTAGCGGTGGCAGATACGCAGTATTTT. Translating it yields CASSTGLAVADTQYF.

J is TRBJ1-4 and V is TRBV14; 9 bases agree with TRBD1. Losses at the gene ends were 4 bases for V and 10 bases for J; bases not matched to a gene: 4. The CDR3 has 13 amino acids. Per germline, CDR1 SGHDN and CDR2 FVKESK. The CDR3 sequence is CASSLQTGGKLFF. CDR3 sequence (DNA): TGTGCCAGCAGCCTTCAGACAGGGGGAAAACTGTTTTTT.

The chain has TRBV10-1 and TRBJ1-2; 8 bases are shared with TRBD1. The V segment lost 3 bases and the J segment 6 bases; nucleotides outside the gene matches: 9. The germline V gene encodes CDR1 WNHNN and CDR2 SYGVQD (reference sequence). This CDR3 region has 15 residues. The CDR3 nucleotides are TGCGCCAGCAGTGATTCAGACAGGGGACCTAATGGCTACACCTTC. It codes for CASSDSDRGPNGYTF.

This chain uses TRBV5-8 with TRBJ2-2; D may be TRBD2 (5 bases). The CDR3 extends over 16 amino acids. Per germline, CDR1 SGHTS and CDR2 YDEGEE. Trimming removed 0 bases at V and 1 base at J, with 10 bases between. The chain's CDR3 is CASSLDRGWNTGELFF. In DNA, the CDR3 is TGTGCCAGCAGCTTGGACAGAGGGTGGAACACCGGGGAGCTGTTTTTT.

The chain employs TRBV7-9 and TRBJ2-4; 8 nucleotides line up with TRBD2. V dropped 6 bases and J dropped 10; count of bases not matched to a gene: 5. The CDR3 is made up of 12 amino acids. In germline, CDR1 is SEHNR, CDR2 FQNEAQ (reference sequence). The CDR3 is CASRTGGGIQYF. DNA of the CDR3: TGTGCCAGCAGGACGGGCGGGGGGATTCAGTACTTC.

The gene calls are TRBV6-2 or TRBV6-3 and TRBJ1-2; the D gene is possibly TRBD1 (6 bases). CDR3 size: 14 residues. The germline CDR1 and CDR2 sequences are MNHEY and SVGEGT. V was cut by 6 bases and J by 4 bases, with 15 bases left in between. CDR3 in DNA: TGTGCCAGCAGCCAAGGGGGAAATCGCTATGGCTACACCTTC. Translation gives CASSQGGNRYGYTF.

The chain's CDR3 is CASSESFGNTIYF. The CDR3 DNA reads as TGTGCCAGCAGTGAGTCATTCGGAAACACCATATATTTT. This chain links TRBV2 with TRBJ1-3; no reliable D call. V lost 3 bases and J 4 bases, leaving 7 bases between the germline ends. Germline values: CDR1 SNHLY, CDR2 FYNNEI. The CDR3 spans 13 residues.